The sequence of this TCR beta chain was determined in a study of tumor-infiltrating lymphocytes in primary liver carcinoma (dated by TCRdb to the late 2010s). General notes on the study: Hepatocellular carcinoma (four) or combined HCC and intrahepatic cholangiocarcinoma (one) was present in the five patients, who were three men and two women aged 30 to 69 years. Tumors of the five patients were stage T1-T3 N0M0 with maximum diameters of about 4.2 to 11 cm. Roughly 3.5 to 8 million productive TCRbeta reads were obtained per sample, and no significant difference in read depth was found between tissue types. TCRbeta repertoire sequencing, expression microarrays and whole-exome sequencing were combined in the study across five regions of each liver tumor, with adjacent normal tissue and blood also included. A total of about 35 specimens from 5 patients, comprising some 25 tumor regions, 5 adjacent noncancerous liver tissues and 5 peripheral blood samples, were covered by TCRbeta repertoire sequencing. The 25 or so tumor region samples were profiled with Agilent mRNA microarrays so that TCRbeta repertoire diversity could be related to the local molecular phenotype. Reproducibility between technical replicate repertoires was high, with correlation coefficients above 0.95 and mean shared-clone rates near 0.89. What the study reported, not specific to this receptor: Compared with blood, tumors had a significantly larger share of the repertoire taken up by the top 250 clones (p = 0.039). Only the TCR beta chain was sequenced, which likely underestimates true repertoire diversity because unpaired alpha chains were not captured. Because the samples were bulk and unsorted, CD4+ and CD8+ T cell repertoires could not be compared. The study included only a few patients, and the authors note findings should be validated in a larger study. Pairs of tumor regions showed greater repertoire overlap (mean 36%) than tumor-adjacent pairs (roughly 17%) or tumor-blood pairs (roughly 15%), which is consistent with antigen-driven expansion. Only about 7.5-25% of top clones were present in all five regions of a tumor, suggesting spatial heterogeneity of tumor-infiltrating T cells.

Comment on this clonotype: Its antigen remains undetermined. One end of the junction varies from germline; a read error may be responsible.

Without any cell sorting, total RNA and DNA were extracted together from 20-30 mg of bulk tissue using the AllPrep DNA/RNA mini kit. Between November 2015 and early 2016, roughly 5 patients in China with histopathologically diagnosed primary liver carcinoma had their tumors surgically resected. At the time of sampling, the patients had chronic HBV infection and had not received any treatment. Each tumor was sampled at five spatially separated regions: the tumor centre plus the superior, inferior, left-lateral and right-lateral poles. Histology showed that every tumor sample contained more than 85% viable tumor cells. Pieces of fresh tumor and adjacent tissue were cut in half, with one half kept in RNAlater at -80 degrees C and the other half sent for histology. TCRbeta-specific cDNA was reverse-transcribed from 500 to 550 ng total RNA using a constant-region primer and ProtoScript II reverse transcriptase. TCRbeta libraries were built with three nested multiplex PCR rounds, a slightly modified ARM-PCR procedure. Sample barcodes and Illumina adapters were added in a final 25-cycle PCR with Deep VentR polymerase. Amplicons of 200-500 bp were gel-purified with a QIAquick gel extraction kit before sequencing. The TCRbeta amplicons were sequenced with 250-bp paired-end reads on an Illumina HiSeq 2500. In the paper's pipeline: Trimmomatic v0.33 was used to quality-trim the reads, and FLASH v1.2.11 was used to merge paired reads so that full CDR3 sequences could be recovered. MiGEC v1.2.1b assigned V, D and J germline segments to the rearranged TCRbeta sequences. Clonotype statistics and Shannon-Wiener diversity indices were calculated with VDJtools v1.0.0. To reduce sampling bias, subsequent analyses other than the diversity analysis used only the 250 most abundant clonotypes in each sample. TCRdb applied fastp at Q25 and MiXCR to the public reads, then kept only in-frame beta chains. Records with the same CDR3 protein are collapsed into one entry carrying the most frequent genes and DNA. TCRdb, not the original authors, processed these V and J calls. Here the sample has fewer than 200,000 distinct CDR3 sequences; roughly 80% occur a single time. Of the sample, 18% is held by the ten largest clones.

The receptor's source is a man in his forties with primary liver carcinoma and hepatitis B virus infection. The sample consisted of tumor tissue from primary liver carcinoma.

The CDR3 protein sequence reads: CSVEFADIRTGELVF. The sequenced DNA is TGCAGCGTTGAATTTGCAGACATAAGGACCGGGGAGCTGGTTTTT. The V and J segments used are TRBV29-1 and TRBJ2-2, with TRBD2 perhaps the D gene, on 5 matching bases. CDR1 and CDR2 were assigned from the germline V gene as SQVTM and ANQGSEA. From its cysteine to its phenylalanine, the CDR3 spans 15 amino acids. Left in the record is the CDR3 DNA by itself, 45 bases read in frame from the first base.